This passage covers 5 T cell receptor beta chains from one sample sequenced in a study of blood T cell repertoires in COVID-19. Data came from immunoSEQ multiplex PCR; TCRdb stores just in-frame clones and leaves some out. The sample lists some 160,000 clones; around 80% were seen once. The sequencing input was peripheral blood. The source is a man in his 60s with acute or convalescent COVID-19.

The V and J genes are TRBV4-2 and TRBJ2-3; no clear D. Trimming removed 4 bases from V and 1 base from J, with 21 bases in between. Germline V gene sequence: CDR1 LGHNA, CDR2 YNFKEQ. The length of the CDR3 is 18 residues. The CDR3 nucleotides are TGTGCCAGCAGCCCTGGTGCCCCCTCCCCAGGCGGCACAGATACGCAGTATTTT. Residues: CASSPGAPSPGGTDTQYF.

By sample share, this clone is medium-sized (0.01 to 0.1%). V usage is TRBV2 and J usage is TRBJ2-7; D remains unclear. From germline, CDR1 is SNHLY and CDR2 FYNNEI. The ends were cut back, 4 bases at V and 0 bases at J, with 7 bases in the middle. The CDR3 covers 13 residues. CDR3 bases: TGTGCCAGCAGTGCTCCTAGCTCCTACGAGCAGTACTTC. Protein product: CASSAPSSYEQYF.

The V gene is TRBV7-6, the J gene TRBJ2-5; maybe TRBD2 (6 bases). The CDR3 extends over 17 amino acids. The V gene lost 4 bases and the J gene lost 4 bases, with 22 bases spanning the gap. CDR1 and CDR2 (germline): SGHVS, FNYEAQ. The CDR3 here is CASSSLLSSGRRETQYF. CDR3 DNA: TGTGCCAGCAGCTCCCTCCTATCGAGCGGGCGGCGAGAGACCCAGTACTTC.

Notes on this clone: Additional DNA sequences in this sample encode the identical CDR3. The chain is built from TRBV18 and TRBJ2-3; D call uncertain. Germline V CDR1 and CDR2: KGHSH, LQKENI. CDR3 length: 14 residues. V was trimmed by 3 bases and J by 2 bases, leaving 9 bases between them. Here the CDR3 DNA reads TGTGCCAGCTCACCTTCGCGGTCCACAGATACGCAGTATTTT. Protein product: CASSPSRSTDTQYF.

Notes on this clone: Germline and junction disagree at one end, which may indicate a read error. The rearrangement links TRBV11-3 to TRBJ2-2; a possible D gene is TRBD1 (6 bases). The germline CDR1 and CDR2 sequences are SGHNT and YENEEA. The CDR3 length is 14 residues. In DNA, the CDR3 is TGTGCCAGCAGCACGGACAGCTACACGGGGGAGCTGTTTTTT. Translated: CASSTDSYTGELFF.